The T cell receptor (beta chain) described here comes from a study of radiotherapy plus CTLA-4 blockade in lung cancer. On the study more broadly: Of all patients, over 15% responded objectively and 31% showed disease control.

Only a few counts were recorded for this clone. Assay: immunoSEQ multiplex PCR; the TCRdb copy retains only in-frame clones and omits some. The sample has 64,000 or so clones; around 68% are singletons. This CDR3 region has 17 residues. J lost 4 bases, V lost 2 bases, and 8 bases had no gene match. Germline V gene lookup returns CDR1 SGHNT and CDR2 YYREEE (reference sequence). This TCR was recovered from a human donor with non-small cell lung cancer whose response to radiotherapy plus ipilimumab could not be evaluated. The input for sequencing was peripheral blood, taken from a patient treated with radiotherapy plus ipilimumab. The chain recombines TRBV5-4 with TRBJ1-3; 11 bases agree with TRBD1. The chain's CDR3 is CASSFGGQGARGNTIYF. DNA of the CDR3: TGTGCCAGCAGCTTTGGAGGACAGGGGGCGAGGGGAAACACCATATATTTT.